This T cell receptor (beta chain) was captured in a study of early T cells in non-severe SARS-CoV-2 infection. Overall study context: Unsorted whole-blood RNA was sequenced in bulk, leaving chains unpaired.

V was trimmed by 0 bases and J by 6 bases, leaving 13 bases between them. The CDR3 covers 14 residues. Germline CDR1 is SGHDT and CDR2 is YYEEEE. Researchers tagged individual cDNA molecules with unique molecular identifiers. Each CDR3 protein is one row after TCRdb ran MiXCR on the 5' RACE reads. The sample lists about 26,000 distinct CDR3 sequences, about 4.2% occurring once. This clonotype appeared many times. What it binds is unknown. Study results and limitations: Matching results from VDJdb favored anti-spike CD8 responses, leaving private and CD4 specificities undetected.

This clonotype was obtained from an adult who was a healthcare worker with PCR-confirmed SARS-CoV-2 infection or an uninfected control (not recorded which). The sample comprised whole blood. The chain joins TRBV5-6 to TRBJ2-7; D is unclear. The CDR3 spells CASSLGLSSSEQYF. DNA for the CDR3: TGTGCCAGCAGCTTGGGACTCTCCTCTTCCGAGCAGTACTTC.